This is a list of T cell receptor beta chains from one sample in a study of shared clonotypes between healthy human individuals. Using immunoSEQ multiplex PCR, the repertoire was profiled, and TCRdb retains in-frame clones only, with some absent. Altogether hundreds of thousands of clones are present, roughly 96% being singletons, with the ten largest covering 0.11%. Specimen: naive CD8+ T cells sorted from blood. All receptors derive from a woman under 40 in good health. Each CDR3 is given with its conserved first and last residue. The order of the fields is J gene, V gene, D gene, clone size, CDR3 protein, CDR3 DNA. D genes are given only for firm matches. For some rows the clone size is stated as once, few or many, or as a class when expanded; others skip it.

TRBJ2-7 TRBV11-2 NA NA CASSLEAPYEQYF TGTGCCAGCAGCTTAGAGGCCCCTTACGAGCAGTACTTC
TRBJ2-7 TRBV6-1 TRBD1 NA CASRGTGVGYEQYF TGTGCCAGCAGGGGGACAGGCGTGGGGTACGAGCAGTACTTC
TRBJ1-5 TRBV30 NA NA CAWGGGISGQPQHF TGTGCCTGGGGAGGGGGAATCTCGGGTCAGCCCCAGCATTTT
TRBJ2-1 TRBV30 NA NA CAWSVPAQGQFF TGTGCCTGGAGTGTACCCGCTCAAGGGCAGTTCTTC
TRBJ2-3 TRBV11-2 TRBD2 NA CASSRVSGGTDTQYF TGTGCCAGCAGCAGAGTTAGCGGGGGCACAGATACGCAGTATTTT
TRBJ1-5 TRBV27 TRBD1 NA CASSLTGANQPQHF TGTGCCAGCAGTCTGACAGGGGCTAATCAGCCCCAGCATTTT
TRBJ2-7 TRBV27 TRBD2 NA CATGLPNEQYF TGTGCCACGGGACTACCGAACGAGCAGTACTTC
TRBJ2-1 TRBV28 TRBD2 NA CASRGLRYNEQFF TGTGCCAGCAGGGGACTACGGTACAATGAGCAGTTCTTC
TRBJ2-6 TRBV29-1 TRBD1 NA CSILGTGSSGANVLTF TGCAGTATACTCGGGACAGGGAGCTCTGGGGCCAACGTCCTGACTTTC
TRBJ2-7 TRBV6-1 TRBD2 NA CASGTSSYEQYF TGTGCCAGCGGGACTAGTAGTTACGAGCAGTACTTC
TRBJ1-2 TRBV5-8 NA NA CASSPVPTIGALNYGYTF TGTGCCAGCAGCCCCGTCCCTACAATCGGGGCGCTTAACTATGGCTACACCTTC
TRBJ2-7 TRBV27 NA once CASAPVPSYEQYF TGTGCCAGCGCCCCCGTCCCCTCCTACGAGCAGTACTTC
TRBJ2-2 TRBV7-9 NA NA CASSLELLNTGELFF TGTGCCAGCAGCTTAGAGCTCCTGAACACCGGGGAGCTGTTTTTT
TRBJ2-5 TRBV11-3 NA NA CAWRETQYF TGTGCCTGGCGAGAGACCCAGTACTTC
TRBJ2-1 TRBV28 TRBD1 NA CATWDRYNEQFF TGTGCCACGTGGGACAGATACAATGAGCAGTTCTTC
TRBJ2-1 TRBV27 NA NA CAIIAANEQFF TGTGCCATCATAGCGGCCAATGAGCAGTTCTTC
TRBJ2-5 TRBV7-9 TRBD1 NA CASQATGGSWETQYF TGTGCCAGCCAGGCAACAGGGGGTTCTTGGGAGACCCAGTACTTC
TRBJ2-7 TRBV7-9 NA NA CASSFGDEQYF TGTGCCAGCAGCTTCGGGGACGAGCAGTACTTC
TRBJ2-1 TRBV28 NA NA CASSLAVYTAGEQFF TGTGCCAGCAGTTTAGCGGTATATACCGCAGGGGAGCAGTTCTTC
TRBJ2-1 TRBV27 NA NA CASSLNTADYNEQFF TGTGCCAGCAGTTTAAACACGGCAGACTACAATGAGCAGTTCTTC
TRBJ2-2 TRBV6-6 NA NA CASRAGELFF TGTGCCAGCAGGGCCGGGGAGCTGTTTTTT
TRBJ2-1 TRBV28 NA once CASSSSLGEQFF TGTGCCAGCAGTAGTAGCTTGGGTGAGCAGTTCTTC